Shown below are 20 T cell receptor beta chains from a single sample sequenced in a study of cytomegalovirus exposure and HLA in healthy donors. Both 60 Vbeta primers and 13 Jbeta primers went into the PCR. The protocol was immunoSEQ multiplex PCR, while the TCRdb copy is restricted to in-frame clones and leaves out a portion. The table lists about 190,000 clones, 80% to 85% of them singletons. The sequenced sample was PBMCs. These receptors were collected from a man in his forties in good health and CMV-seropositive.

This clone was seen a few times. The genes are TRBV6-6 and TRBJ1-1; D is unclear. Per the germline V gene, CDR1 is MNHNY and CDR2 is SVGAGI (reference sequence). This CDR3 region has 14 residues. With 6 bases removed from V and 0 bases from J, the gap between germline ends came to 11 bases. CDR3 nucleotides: TGTGCCAGCAGCTTCACAGTGTTGAACACTGAAGCTTTCTTT. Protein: CASSFTVLNTEAFF.

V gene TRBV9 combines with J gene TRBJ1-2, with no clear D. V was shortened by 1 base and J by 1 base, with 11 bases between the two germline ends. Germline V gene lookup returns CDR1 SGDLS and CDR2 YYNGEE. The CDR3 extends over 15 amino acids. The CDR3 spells CASSVLAGVNYGYTF. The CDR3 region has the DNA TGTGCCAGCAGCGTACTCGCAGGCGTTAACTATGGCTACACCTTC.

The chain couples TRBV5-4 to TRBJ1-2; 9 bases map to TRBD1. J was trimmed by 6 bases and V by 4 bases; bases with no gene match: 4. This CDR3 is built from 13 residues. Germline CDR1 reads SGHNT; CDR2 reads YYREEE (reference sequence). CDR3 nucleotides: TGTGCCAGCAGCCGCGGACAGGGGAATGGCTACACCTTC. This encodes CASSRGQGNGYTF.

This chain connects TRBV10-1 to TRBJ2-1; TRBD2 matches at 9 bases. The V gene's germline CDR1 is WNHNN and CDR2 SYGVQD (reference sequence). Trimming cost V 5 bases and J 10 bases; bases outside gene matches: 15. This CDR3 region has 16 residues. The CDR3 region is CASSYTRDRGLAEQFF. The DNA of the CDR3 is TGCGCCAGCAGTTACACCCGGGACCGAGGACTAGCGGAGCAGTTCTTC.

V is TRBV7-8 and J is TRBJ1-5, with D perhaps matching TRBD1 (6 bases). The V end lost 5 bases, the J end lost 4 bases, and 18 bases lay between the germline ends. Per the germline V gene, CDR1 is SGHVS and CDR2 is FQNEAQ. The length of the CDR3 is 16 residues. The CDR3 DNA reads TGTGCCAGCAGCGCATACAGGGTCGCGAGGAATCAGCCCCAGCATTTT. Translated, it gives CASSAYRVARNQPQHF.

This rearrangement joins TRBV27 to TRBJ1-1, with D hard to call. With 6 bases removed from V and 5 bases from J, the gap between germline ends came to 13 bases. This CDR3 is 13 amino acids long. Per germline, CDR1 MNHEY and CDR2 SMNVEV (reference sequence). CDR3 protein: CASRASPGTEAFF. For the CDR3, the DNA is TGTGCCAGCAGGGCCTCCCCGGGGACTGAAGCTTTCTTT.

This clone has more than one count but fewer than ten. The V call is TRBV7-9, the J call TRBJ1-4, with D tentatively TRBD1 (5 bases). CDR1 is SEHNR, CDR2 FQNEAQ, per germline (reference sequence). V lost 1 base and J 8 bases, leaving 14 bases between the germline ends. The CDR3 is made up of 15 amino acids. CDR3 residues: CASSLEGMGREKLFF. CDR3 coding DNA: TGTGCCAGCAGCTTAGAGGGGATGGGTCGCGAAAAACTGTTTTTT.

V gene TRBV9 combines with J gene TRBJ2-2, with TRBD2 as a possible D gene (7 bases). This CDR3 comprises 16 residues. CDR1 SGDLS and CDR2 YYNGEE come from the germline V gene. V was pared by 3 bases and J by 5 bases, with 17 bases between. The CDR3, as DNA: TGTGCCAGCAGCGGTTTTGAGGGGGGGCGTACCGGGGAGCTGTTTTTT. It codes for CASSGFEGGRTGELFF.

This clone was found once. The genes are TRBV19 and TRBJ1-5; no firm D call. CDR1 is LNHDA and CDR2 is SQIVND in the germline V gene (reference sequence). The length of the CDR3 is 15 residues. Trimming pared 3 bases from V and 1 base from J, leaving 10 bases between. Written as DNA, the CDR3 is TGTGCCAGTAGTATCTCCGGGAGCAGCAATCAGCCCCAGCATTTT. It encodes CASSISGSSNQPQHF.

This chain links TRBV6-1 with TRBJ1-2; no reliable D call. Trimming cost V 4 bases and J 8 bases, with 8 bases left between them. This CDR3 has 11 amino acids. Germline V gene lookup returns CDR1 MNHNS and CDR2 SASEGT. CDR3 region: CASSASIGYTF. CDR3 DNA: TGTGCCAGCAGTGCCTCTATAGGCTACACCTTC.

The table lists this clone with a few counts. The CDR3 is CASSLGQSTEAFF. The CDR3 nucleotides read TGTGCCAGCAGTTTGGGACAGAGCACTGAAGCTTTCTTT. The chain joins TRBV27 to TRBJ1-1; 7 bases fit TRBD1. Losses at the gene ends were 3 bases for V and 4 bases for J; bases not matched to a gene: 2. The germline CDR1 and CDR2 sequences are MNHEY and SMNVEV (reference sequence). The length of the CDR3 is 13 residues.

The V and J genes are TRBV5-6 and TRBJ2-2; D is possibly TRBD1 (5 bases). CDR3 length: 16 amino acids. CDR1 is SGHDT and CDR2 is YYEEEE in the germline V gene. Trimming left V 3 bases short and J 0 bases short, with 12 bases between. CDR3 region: CASSYLDTANTGELFF. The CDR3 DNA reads TGTGCCAGCAGCTACCTGGACACGGCGAACACCGGGGAGCTGTTTTTT.

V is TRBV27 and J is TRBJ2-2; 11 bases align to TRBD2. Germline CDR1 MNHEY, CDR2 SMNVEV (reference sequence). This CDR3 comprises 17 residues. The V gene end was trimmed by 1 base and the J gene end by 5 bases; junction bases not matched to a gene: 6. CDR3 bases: TGTGCCAGCAGTTTATGGGGACTAGCGGATGCTACCGGGGAGCTGTTTTTT. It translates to CASSLWGLADATGELFF.

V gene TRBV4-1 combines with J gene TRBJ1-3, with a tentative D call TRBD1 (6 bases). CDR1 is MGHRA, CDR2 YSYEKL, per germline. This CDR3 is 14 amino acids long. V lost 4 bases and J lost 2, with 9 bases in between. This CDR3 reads CASSLGGAGNTIYF. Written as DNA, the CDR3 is TGCGCCAGCAGCCTAGGGGGGGCTGGAAACACCATATATTTT.

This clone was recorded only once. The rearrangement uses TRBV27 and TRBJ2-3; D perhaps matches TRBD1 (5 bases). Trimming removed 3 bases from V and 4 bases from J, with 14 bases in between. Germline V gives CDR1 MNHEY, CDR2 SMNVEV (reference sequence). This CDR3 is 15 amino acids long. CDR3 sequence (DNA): TGTGCCAGCAGTTTTGGGGCCTTACCGGCAGATACGCAGTATTTT. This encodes CASSFGALPADTQYF.

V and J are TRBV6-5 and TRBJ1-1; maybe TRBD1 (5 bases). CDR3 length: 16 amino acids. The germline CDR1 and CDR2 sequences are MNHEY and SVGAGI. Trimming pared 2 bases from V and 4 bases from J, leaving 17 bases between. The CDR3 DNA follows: TGTGCCAGCAGTTACCCCCGACGGGGGGTTGGCACTGAAGCTTTCTTT. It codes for CASSYPRRGVGTEAFF.

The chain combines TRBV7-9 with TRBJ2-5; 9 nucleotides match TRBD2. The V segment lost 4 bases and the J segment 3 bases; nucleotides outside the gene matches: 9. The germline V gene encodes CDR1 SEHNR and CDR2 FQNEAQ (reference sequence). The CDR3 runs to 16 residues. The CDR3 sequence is CASSSISGGKEETQYF. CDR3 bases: TGTGCCAGCAGCTCTATTAGCGGGGGCAAGGAAGAGACCCAGTACTTC.

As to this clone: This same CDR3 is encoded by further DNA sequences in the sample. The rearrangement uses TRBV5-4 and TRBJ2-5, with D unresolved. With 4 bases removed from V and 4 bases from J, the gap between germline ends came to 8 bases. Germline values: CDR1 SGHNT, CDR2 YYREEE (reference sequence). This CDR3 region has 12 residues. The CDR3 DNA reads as TGTGCCAGCAGCCGACTGGGAGAGACCCAGTACTTC. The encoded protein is CASSRLGETQYF.

CDR3 nucleotides: TGTGCCAGCAGCGCCACCGGGACAGGGCCCTACGAGCAGTACTTC. Protein: CASSATGTGPYEQYF. The gene calls are TRBV7-9 and TRBJ2-7; 9 bases are shared with TRBD1. This CDR3 spans 15 amino acids. Germline CDR1 reads SEHNR; CDR2 reads FQNEAQ (reference sequence). Trimming took 5 bases from V and 2 from J; bases not matched to a gene: 7.

The CDR3: CASLKGADEKLFF. For the CDR3, the DNA is TGTGCCAGTCTTAAGGGGGCAGATGAAAAACTGTTTTTT. The chain joins TRBV18 to TRBJ1-4; TRBD1 matches at 7 bases. The V gene end was trimmed by 9 bases and the J gene end by 6 bases; junction bases not matched to a gene: 7. The CDR3 covers 13 residues. The germline CDR1 and CDR2 sequences are KGHSH and LQKENI.